Shown below are 11 T cell receptor beta chains from a single sample sequenced in a study of response to subunit inactivated influenza vaccine (dated by TCRdb to the late 2010s). The time point label on this specimen signifies: approximately 47 days after influenza vaccine administration. The library was built by means of RT-PCR. The instrument was an Illumina HiSeq 2500. TCRdb passed the public sequencing reads through fastp at Q25 and MiXCR, retaining productive beta sequences. Entries that share a CDR3 protein sequence are merged under the most common genes and DNA. The sample table contains some 500,000 distinct CDR3 sequences; only one count was recorded for roughly 13% of them. Clones ranked in the top ten supply roughly 13% of the sample. Material: PBMCs from blood, obtained 40 to 50 days after vaccination. Source of these receptors: a man aged 45-60 years who received an inactivated influenza vaccine. Donor details come from another sample of the same person, matched by shared clones.

This clonotype was seen a handful of times. This chain links TRBV12-3 or TRBV12-4 with TRBJ1-3, with D perhaps matching TRBD1 (5 bases). The CDR3 has 11 amino acids. Trimming removed 5 bases from V and 16 bases from J, with 15 bases in between. This chain's CDR3 is CASSITGTEYF. The CDR3 coding sequence is TGTGCCAGCAGTATCACCGGGACCGAGTATTTT.

This clonotype was observed many times. This rearrangement joins TRBV25-1 to TRBJ2-5; D unclear. CDR3 length: 12 residues. V lost 4 bases and J 3 bases, leaving 6 bases between the germline ends. From germline, CDR1 is MGHDK and CDR2 SYGVNS. CDR3 DNA sequence: TGTGCCAGCAGTGGATCCGAAGAGACCCAGTACTTC. This sequence encodes CASSGSEETQYF.

V and J are TRBV7-8 and TRBJ2-7; TRBD2 matches at 13 bases. Germline CDR1 is SGHVS and CDR2 is FQNEAQ. This CDR3 is built from 18 residues. V was clipped by 0 bases and J by 3 bases; unmatched bases: 8. Here the CDR3 reads CASSLASGTSGNYYEQYF. The CDR3 region has the DNA TGTGCCAGCAGCTTAGCGAGCGGGACTAGCGGGAATTACTACGAGCAGTACTTC.

This clonotype came up a few times. The CDR3 bases are TGTGCCAGCAGCTTAGAGAAGGCTACAGATACGCAGTATTTT. Translated, it gives CASSLEKATDTQYF. The rearrangement uses TRBV7-2 and TRBJ2-3; no firm D call. This CDR3 spans 14 amino acids. Germline V CDR1 and CDR2: SGHTA, FQGNSA. V was trimmed by 1 base and J by 3 bases, leaving 8 bases between them.

In its sample, this clonotype was seen many times. The V call is TRBV20-1, the J call TRBJ1-1; D might be TRBD1 (6 bases). CDR3 length: 14 residues. V shed 0 bases and J shed 4 bases, with 12 bases lying between them. Germline V gene sequence: CDR1 DFQATT, CDR2 SNEGSKA (reference sequence). CDR3: CSARELGASTEAFF. The CDR3 nucleotides are TGCAGTGCTAGAGAGCTGGGGGCGAGCACTGAAGCTTTCTTT.

This clonotype was observed a handful of times. The chain carries TRBV5-1 and TRBJ2-7, with a possible D match to TRBD2 (6 bases). Trimming cost V 2 bases and J 1 base, with 22 bases left between them. Germline V gives CDR1 SGHRS, CDR2 YFSETQ. This CDR3 is 18 amino acids long. The CDR3: CASSFRPPLAGPSYEQYF. Written as DNA, the CDR3 is TGCGCCAGCAGCTTCCGCCCCCCGTTGGCGGGGCCTTCCTACGAGCAGTACTTC. Based on the CDR3 plus reference TRBV5-1 and TRBJ2-7, the full variable domain is KAGVTQTPRYLIKTRGQQVTLSCSPISGHRSVSWYQQTPGQGLQFLFEYFSETQRNKGNFPGRFSGRQFSNSRSEMNVSTLELGDSALYLCASSFRPPLAGPSYEQYFGPGTRLTVT.

In this sample, this clonotype turned up many times. The rearrangement joins TRBV29-1 to TRBJ2-1; TRBD1 matches at 7 bases. CDR3 size: 14 residues. Germline V gene sequence: CDR1 SQVTM, CDR2 ANQGSEA. With V trimmed by 3 bases and J by 10 bases, 12 bases remained unmatched. The CDR3 loop reads CSVEGQTLFTEQFF. The DNA of the CDR3 is TGCAGCGTTGAGGGACAGACCTTATTTACCGAGCAGTTCTTC.

This clonotype was picked up a small number of times. The CDR3 nucleotides read TGTGCCAGCAGCTTAGTGGGACAGGGGCCGATTTACGAGCAGTACTTC. Translating it yields CASSLVGQGPIYEQYF. The chain joins TRBV7-2 to TRBJ2-7, with 10 positions matching TRBD1. This CDR3 is built from 16 residues. The junction had 7 bases not matched to a gene; V was cut back by 1 base and J by 4 bases. From germline, CDR1 is SGHTA and CDR2 FQGNSA.

The table lists this clonotype with a few counts. The V gene is TRBV20-1, the J gene TRBJ2-3; D is tentatively TRBD1 or TRBD2 (6 bases each). The CDR3 loop spans 16 amino acids. From germline, CDR1 is DFQATT and CDR2 SNEGSKA (reference sequence). Trimming removed 3 bases from V and 3 bases from J, with 19 bases in between. CDR3 sequence (DNA): TGCAGTGCTAGTGGGGGGACTGGCCAGGGGACAGATACGCAGTATTTT. It codes for CSASGGTGQGTDTQYF.

This rearrangement joins TRBV12-3 or TRBV12-4 to TRBJ2-2; 10 bases line up with TRBD2. With 0 bases clipped from V and 6 bases from J, the junction kept 7 bases outside the gene matches. CDR3 length: 17 amino acids. The CDR3 loop reads CASSLALSGGAAGELFF. CDR3 nucleotides: TGTGCCAGCAGTTTAGCGCTGAGCGGGGGGGCAGCCGGGGAGCTGTTTTTT.

This clonotype was recorded many times. This chain uses TRBV6-2 or TRBV6-3 with TRBJ2-3, with TRBD2 matching 16 bases. V was clipped by 1 base and J by 3 bases; unmatched bases: 13. The CDR3 runs to 21 residues. Germline V gene sequence: CDR1 MNHEY, CDR2 SVGEGT. The CDR3 reads CASSYLPGLAGGLGWTDTQYF. CDR3 nucleotide sequence: TGTGCCAGCAGTTACTTACCGGGACTAGCGGGGGGGCTTGGTTGGACAGATACGCAGTATTTT.